The rows below give T cell receptor beta chains drawn from one sample of a study of shared clonotypes between healthy human individuals. Only in-frame clones appear in the TCRdb table, and some are missing; sequencing was by immunoSEQ multiplex PCR. The top ten clones hold around 0.15% of a sample with millions of clones, approximately 92% of them seen once. The sequencing sample was made of naive CD4+ T cells sorted from blood. These receptor sequences come from a man aged 18 to 35 in good health. The CDR3 runs from the conserved cysteine through the conserved F or W. A D gene is named only where the DNA matches it firmly. The size entry is marked missing in some rows and otherwise reads once, few, many or a size class.

D: TRBD1; J: TRBJ2-5; size: NA; V: TRBV7-2; DNA: TGTGCCAGCAGCTTATCGCCGGACAGGGTGAGGGAGACCCAGTACTTC; CDR3: CASSLSPDRVRETQYF
D: NA; J: TRBJ2-5; size: NA; V: TRBV6-5; DNA: TGTGCCAGCAGTTACGCCACAGGACGAGAGACCCAGTACTTC; CDR3: CASSYATGRETQYF
D: TRBD1; J: TRBJ1-1; size: once; V: TRBV2; DNA: TGTGCCAGCATCGTGACAGGGTGGGACACTGAAGCTTTCTTT; CDR3: CASIVTGWDTEAFF
D: NA; J: TRBJ1-3; size: NA; V: TRBV7-2; DNA: TGTGCCAGCAGCTTAGGGGGGGCAAATGGAAACACCATATATTTT; CDR3: CASSLGGANGNTIYF
D: NA; J: TRBJ2-2; size: NA; V: TRBV9; DNA: TGTGCCAGCAGCGTAGCGGACAGTCGGGCGTTCACCGGGGAGCTGTTTTTT; CDR3: CASSVADSRAFTGELFF
D: NA; J: TRBJ2-7; size: NA; V: TRBV18; DNA: TGTGCCAGCTCACCAGAAACAGTCTCCTACGAGCAGTACTTC; CDR3: CASSPETVSYEQYF
D: NA; J: TRBJ2-3; size: NA; V: TRBV7-6; DNA: TGTGCCAGCAGCTTAGCAGGGGAGGCAGATACGCAGTATTTT; CDR3: CASSLAGEADTQYF
D: NA; J: TRBJ2-3; size: NA; V: TRBV6-1; DNA: TGTGCCACCTTGCTGGGATATTCAGATACGCAGTATTTT; CDR3: CATLLGYSDTQYF
D: NA; J: TRBJ2-3; size: NA; V: TRBV28; DNA: TGTGCCAGCAGTACCCCAGCGCGGCGGGGCACAGATACGCAGTATTTT; CDR3: CASSTPARRGTDTQYF
D: NA; J: TRBJ1-1; size: NA; V: TRBV4-3; DNA: TGCGCCAGCAGCCAAGGCCCAGACATGAACACTGAAGCTTTCTTT; CDR3: CASSQGPDMNTEAFF
D: TRBD1; J: TRBJ1-1; size: NA; V: TRBV6-1; DNA: TGTGCCAGCGTCCCTCCCAGGGGGCGAATCACTGAAGCTTTCTTT; CDR3: CASVPPRGRITEAFF
D: NA; J: TRBJ2-5; size: NA; V: TRBV7-2; DNA: TGTGCCAGCAGCCCTTCCGGGGTGCTCCAGGAGACCCAGTACTTC; CDR3: CASSPSGVLQETQYF
D: TRBD1; J: TRBJ2-2; size: NA; V: TRBV25-1; DNA: TGTGCCAGCAGTGAAGCGGAACAGGGGGTGGTCGGGGAGCTGTTTTTT; CDR3: CASSEAEQGVVGELFF
D: TRBD1; J: TRBJ1-5; size: NA; V: TRBV10-3; DNA: TGTGCCAACTCGGGGACAGGGGTGGGCCAGCCCCAGCATTTT; CDR3: CANSGTGVGQPQHF
D: TRBD1; J: TRBJ1-2; size: few; V: TRBV29-1; DNA: TGCAGCGTTGATGGGGGACAGGGCCGTGGCTACACCTTC; CDR3: CSVDGGQGRGYTF
D: TRBD1; J: TRBJ2-1; size: NA; V: TRBV9; DNA: TGTGCCAGCAGCGTAGCGACAGGGTACAATGAGCAGTTCTTC; CDR3: CASSVATGYNEQFF
D: NA; J: TRBJ1-1; size: NA; V: TRBV18; DNA: TGTGCCAGCTCACCGCGGCCGAACACTGAAGCTTTCTTT; CDR3: CASSPRPNTEAFF
D: TRBD2; J: TRBJ2-1; size: NA; V: TRBV18; DNA: TGTGCCAGCTCACCTGGACTAGCGGGTGACCCAGAGCAGTTCTTC; CDR3: CASSPGLAGDPEQFF
D: NA; J: TRBJ1-5; size: NA; V: TRBV19; DNA: TGTGCCAGTAGTCAGACAACAGGATTCAATCAGCCCCAGCATTTT; CDR3: CASSQTTGFNQPQHF
D: NA; J: TRBJ2-5; size: NA; V: TRBV5-1; DNA: TGCGCCAGCAGCCTACCGATGGGGAGTTCGGAGACCCAGTACTTC; CDR3: CASSLPMGSSETQYF
D: NA; J: TRBJ1-1; size: NA; V: TRBV6-5; DNA: TGTGCCAGCAGTTGGGGGGGCAGGGGCACTGAAGCTTTCTTT; CDR3: CASSWGGRGTEAFF
D: TRBD1; J: TRBJ1-2; size: NA; V: TRBV28; DNA: TGTGCCAGCAGTCCGGGGACAGGGGTTTACAAGAGCTATGGCTACACCTTC; CDR3: CASSPGTGVYKSYGYTF